These 17 T cell receptor beta chains came from one sample sequenced in a study of T cell repertoires in cytomegalovirus infection. From the reads, TCRdb called clonotypes with MiXCR, one entry per CDR3 protein. The sample holds approximately 490,000 distinct CDR3 sequences, 10% to 12% seen once. The sequenced material came from PBMCs. The receptors stem from a human donor in good health (CMV status not recorded). Some clones in this sample may be carry-over from other donors' samples.

This clonotype came up many times. The rearrangement joins TRBV2 to TRBJ1-2; no firm D call. The CDR3 is made up of 15 amino acids. The germline gives CDR1 SNHLY, CDR2 FYNNEI. V was cut by 5 bases and J by 2 bases, with 15 bases left in between. The CDR3 DNA reads as TGTGCCAGCAGTCTCTCATCCATACTCAACTATGGCTACACCTTC. This sequence encodes CASSLSSILNYGYTF.

This chain joins TRBV29-1 and TRBJ1-4, with 10 bases fitting TRBD1. The length of the CDR3 is 15 residues. In germline, CDR1 is SQVTM, CDR2 ANQGSEA. With V trimmed by 6 bases and J by 6 bases, 10 bases remained unmatched. CDR3 in DNA: TGCAGCGTGGCCAAGGGGACAGGGGATTATGAAAAACTGTTTTTT. Residues: CSVAKGTGDYEKLFF.

This clonotype was recorded at least ten times. This rearrangement joins TRBV6-1 to TRBJ1-5; D is uncertain. With 3 bases removed from V and 4 bases from J, the gap between germline ends came to 13 bases. CDR3 length equals 15 residues. Looked up from germline, CDR1 is MNHNS and CDR2 is SASEGT. Here the CDR3 reads CASSDDAGINQPQHF. The CDR3 DNA sequence: TGTGCCAGCAGTGACGACGCAGGCATAAATCAGCCCCAGCATTTT.

This clonotype was counted at least ten times. The chain recombines TRBV7-8 with TRBJ2-1; TRBD2 matches at 9 bases. CDR3 length equals 16 residues. J gave up 9 bases and V 1 base, and 10 bases lay outside the gene matches. Germline V gene sequence: CDR1 SGHVS, CDR2 FQNEAQ. The CDR3 reads CASSLVSAGGPSEQFF. The CDR3 nucleotides read TGTGCCAGCAGCTTAGTATCGGCGGGGGGGCCTAGTGAGCAGTTCTTC. Combining the CDR3 with reference TRBV7-8 and TRBJ2-1 gives the whole variable domain GAGVSQSPRYKVAKRGQDVALRCDPISGHVSLFWYQQALGQGPEFLTYFQNEAQLDKSGLPSDRFFAERPEGSVSTLKIQRTQQEDSAVYLCASSLVSAGGPSEQFFGPGTRLTVL.

This clonotype showed up many times. The chain has TRBV19 and TRBJ1-1; D is undetermined. This CDR3 contains 13 residues. Trimming removed 4 bases at V and 1 base at J, with 7 bases between. CDR1 and CDR2 from the germline V gene are LNHDA and SQIVND (reference sequence). For the CDR3, the DNA is TGTGCCAGTAGTACTCAGACGAACACTGAAGCTTTCTTT. This encodes CASSTQTNTEAFF.

This clonotype was seen more than once but under ten times. V and J are TRBV5-1 and TRBJ2-4, with D tentatively TRBD1 or TRBD2 (7 bases each). CDR1 and CDR2 from the germline V gene are SGHRS and YFSETQ. Trimming pared 0 bases from V and 8 bases from J, leaving 12 bases between. This CDR3 region has 14 residues. CDR3 amino acids: CASSLGSGGDIQYF. CDR3 nucleotides: TGCGCCAGCAGCTTGGGATCAGGGGGGGACATTCAGTACTTC.

This clonotype appeared many times. The rearrangement joins TRBV7-8 to TRBJ2-7; D not certain. Between the trimmed V and J ends, which lost 1 base and 3 bases, there was a span of 7 bases. The CDR3 sequence is 13 residues long. Per germline, CDR1 SGHVS and CDR2 FQNEAQ. CDR3 nucleotide sequence: TGTGCCAGCAGCTTAGATACGCTCTACGAGCAGTACTTC. This encodes CASSLDTLYEQYF.

This clonotype was counted ten times or more. The chain carries TRBV7-3 and TRBJ2-1; 8 bases match TRBD2. This CDR3 contains 14 residues. CDR1 and CDR2 (germline): SGHTA, FQGTGA. J lost 8 bases, V lost 4 bases, and 7 bases had no gene match. This chain's CDR3 is CASSWGLGLDEQFF. CDR3 DNA sequence: TGTGCCAGCAGCTGGGGACTAGGGTTGGATGAGCAGTTCTTC.

The chain uses TRBV10-3 and TRBJ2-7, with D possibly TRBD2 on 5 matching bases. Trimming removed 6 bases at V and 4 bases at J, with 22 bases between. There are 16 residues in the CDR3. Germline CDR1 ENHRY, CDR2 SYGVKD. CDR3 in DNA: TGTGCCATCAGCCCAGACCGGGGAAGGAATCCTTACGAGCAGTACTTC. Translation: CAISPDRGRNPYEQYF.

The chain recombines TRBV5-4 with TRBJ2-1, with TRBD2 identical over 8 bases. The CDR3 has 14 amino acids. The germline V gene encodes CDR1 SGHNT and CDR2 YYREEE (reference sequence). V shed 5 bases, J shed 5 bases, and the junction held 6 bases outside the gene matches. For the CDR3, the DNA is TGTGCCAGCAGTCGGTCTAGCGGGCACAATGAGCAGTTCTTC. This sequence encodes CASSRSSGHNEQFF.

This clonotype was observed at least ten times. The J gene is TRBJ2-4, the V gene TRBV12-5, with D tentatively TRBD1 (6 bases). The CDR3 sequence is 13 residues long. V lost 5 bases to trimming and J lost 6 bases, with 11 bases between them. Per the germline V gene, CDR1 is LGHNT and CDR2 is FRNRAP. The CDR3 DNA reads as TGTGCTAGTGGTCGGGACACCGGAAACATTCAGTACTTC. Amino acids: CASGRDTGNIQYF.

This clonotype has a count of ten or more. The gene calls are TRBV12-3 or TRBV12-4 and TRBJ2-2, with D perhaps TRBD1 or TRBD2 (5 bases each). V was shortened by 3 bases and J by 1 base, with 12 bases between the two germline ends. This CDR3 has 16 amino acids. The CDR3 bases are TGTGCCAGCAGTTTGAGGGGAGCGCTGAACACCGGGGAGCTGTTTTTT. Translating gives CASSLRGALNTGELFF.

Ten or more counts support this clonotype. The CDR3 DNA is TGTGCCAGCAGCCGTAGGGGACTAGCGGGAGGGCCCACCGGGGAGCTGTTTTTT. Translated, it gives CASSRRGLAGGPTGELFF. The rearrangement links TRBV7-8 to TRBJ2-2, with 16 bases lining up with TRBD2. This CDR3 spans 18 amino acids. The J segment lost 4 bases and the V segment lost 5 bases, leaving 7 bases of the junction unmatched. CDR1 is SGHVS and CDR2 is FQNEAQ in the germline V gene.

This clonotype was found many times. The chain's CDR3 is CASSYQSPILGNIQYF. In DNA, the CDR3 is TGTGCCAGCAGTTACCAGTCCCCAATACTTGGAAACATTCAGTACTTC. The V and J genes are TRBV6-5 and TRBJ2-4; D is unresolved. The CDR3 totals 16 residues. V gave up 2 bases and J gave up 6 bases, with 17 bases separating them. From germline, CDR1 is MNHEY and CDR2 SVGAGI.

Ten or more counts support this clonotype. The chain couples TRBV11-3 to TRBJ2-1, with 8 positions matching TRBD2. The CDR3 totals 18 residues. Germline CDR1 and CDR2: SGHNT and YENEEA. With 5 bases clipped from V and 4 bases from J, the junction kept 16 bases outside the gene matches. This CDR3 is CASSTRSAGGLEYNEQFF. The DNA for the CDR3 is TGTGCCAGCAGCACCAGATCGGCGGGGGGTCTGGAATACAATGAGCAGTTCTTC. The variable domain in full, completed from reference TRBV11-3 and TRBJ2-1, reads EAGVVQSPRYKIIEKKQPVAFWCNPISGHNTLYWYLQNLGQGPELLIRYENEEAVDDSQLPKDRFSAERLKGVDSTLKIQPAELGDSAVYLCASSTRSAGGLEYNEQFFGPGTRLTVL.

This clonotype was counted a few times. V is TRBV19 and J is TRBJ2-1; 9 nucleotides align to TRBD2. V dropped 5 bases and J dropped 7; count of bases not matched to a gene: 12. Germline V gene lookup returns CDR1 LNHDA and CDR2 SQIVND (reference sequence). The CDR3 length is 16 residues. The DNA of the CDR3 is TGTGCCAGTAGTTTCTCGGTCTGGCTAGCGGGGAATGAGCAGTTCTTC. Translated: CASSFSVWLAGNEQFF.

The sample holds many counts of this clonotype. This chain connects TRBV2 to TRBJ2-1, with TRBD2 as a possible D gene (5 bases). CDR3 length: 14 residues. Germline CDR1 is SNHLY and CDR2 is FYNNEI. V was pared by 6 bases and J by 5 bases, with 14 bases between. CDR3 amino acids: CASRKGFGDNEQFF. The CDR3 DNA reads as TGTGCCAGCAGGAAGGGTTTCGGGGACAATGAGCAGTTCTTC.